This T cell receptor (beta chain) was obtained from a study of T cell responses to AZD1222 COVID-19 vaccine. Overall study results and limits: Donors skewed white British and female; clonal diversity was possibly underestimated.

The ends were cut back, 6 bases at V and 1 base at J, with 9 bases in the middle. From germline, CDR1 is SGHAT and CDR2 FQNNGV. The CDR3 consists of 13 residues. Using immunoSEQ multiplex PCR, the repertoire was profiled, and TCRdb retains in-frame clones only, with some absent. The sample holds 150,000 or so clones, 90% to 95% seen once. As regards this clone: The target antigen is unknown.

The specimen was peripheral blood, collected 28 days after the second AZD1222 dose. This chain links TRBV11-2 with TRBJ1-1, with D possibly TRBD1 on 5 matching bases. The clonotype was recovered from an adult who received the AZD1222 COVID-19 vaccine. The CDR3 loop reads CASRRGQNTEAFF. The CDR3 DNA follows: TGTGCCAGCAGACGCGGACAGAACACTGAAGCTTTCTTT.